Given below is one T cell receptor (beta chain) in context. The target of this receptor is not known. No quality values exist for individual bases; no much larger clone is one base distant. The source of the sample is a study of cytomegalovirus exposure and HLA in healthy donors (dated by TCRdb to 2017 to 2019). In terms of the full investigation: According to an earlier analysis of a few hundred of the donors, some 180 million T cells yielded over 90 million unique TCR beta sequences and approximately 300 Gb of sequence data. To predict cytomegalovirus infection status, the study brought together high-throughput TCR immunosequencing, statistical association of individual TCRs with disease status, and machine learning. The later analysis used no new phenotypic data to find candidate immune exposures, relying instead on TCR beta sequences and their occurrence across donors. Every repertoire in the discovery cohort had been generated on one and the same sequencing platform. An early release covering roughly 600 HLA-typed donors comprised 300 to 350 gigabases of sequencing data and about 90 million unique TCR sequences. Donor age, sex, ethnicity and CMV serostatus were collected together with the repertoire data. Several DR-DQ haplotypes were treated as single units for association and clustering because of strong linkage in the cohort. The genetic ancestry cluster associated with self-reported Caucasian donors included approximately 85% of the 398 genotyped donors. In a later analysis, previously published TCR beta repertoires from 600 to 850 donors were re-analyzed and high-resolution HLA genotyping was added so that TCR occurrence patterns could be studied. A separate validation cohort of some 130 different subjects was used in addition to the approximately 610-subject first cohort. Using immunosequencing, the study profiled T cell repertoires from fewer than 850 subjects and related those repertoires to cytomegalovirus serostatus. Genome-wide SNP genotypes for about 65% of the roughly 700 donors were used in a later genetic analysis, which treated that subset as a discovery cohort. The number of donors typed differed by locus, with 629-630 for A, B, C, DRB1 and DQB1, more than 500 for DQA1, over 600 for DPA1, and around 450 for DPB1. The aim of the study was to test whether cataloging public T cell receptors could identify signatures of past pathogen exposure. HLA typing included class I and class II loci at four-digit resolution. An earlier analysis of 587 of the donors used high-throughput TCR beta sequencing to judge whether each TCR beta V gene segment behaved as functional or pseudogenic. Among a few hundred genotyped donors of the cohort, an average of roughly 240,000 unique TCR beta nucleotide sequences were sequenced per donor, about a sixth of them non-productive.

The full study reports these points: Cytomegalovirus status was reported to be diagnosed by the classifier with high specificity and sensitivity in both the original and validation cohorts. Compared with equally common non-associated chains, HLA-associated TCR beta chains in a later analysis were more clonally expanded and had lower generation probabilities. While some public TCRs were present in many individuals, most TCR sequences turned up only very rarely across donors. In a later analysis, several top co-occurrence clusters were reported to appear linked to parvovirus B19, influenza, CMV and Epstein-Barr virus. Roughly uniform sequencing depth across donors was assumed in presence/absence analyses, although this assumption may not hold. A few of the identified cytomegalovirus-associated TCR beta chains were confirmed in vitro to be specific for cytomegalovirus antigens. It was suggested by the authors that the approach could potentially be generalized to other disease states and immunological phenotypes. The sequencing pipeline was judged likely to have produced a cluster of highly shared sequence variants as a technical artifact. In a later analysis, about 16,000 TCR beta sequences were associated with specific HLA alleles at a false discovery rate of 0.05. A total of roughly 160 TCR beta chains were listed by the study as associated with cytomegalovirus. Compared with the roughly 670-donor mean, donors in an Asian-associated ancestry cluster had fewer N-insertions in productive TCRs, according to a later genetic analysis. The earlier analysis of 587 of the donors excluded approximately 15 rarely observed V segments, including chromosome 9 orphons, because counts were too low. CMV serostatus was the only immune exposure information available for the cohort. Only TCR beta chains were sequenced in this cohort, and the absence of alpha or paired-chain data limited detectable features. According to a later analysis, TCR association rates differed among HLA loci, with DRB1 alleles showing the most associated TCRs and HLA-C alleles showing the fewest. A further reported finding was that TCR beta sequences accurately predicted the HLA-A and HLA-B alleles for most subjects in the first cohort. Linkage disequilibrium might explain the correlated functional status among segregating V segments, but an unknown experimental factor could not be ruled out. In a later genetic analysis, a missense DCLRE1C variant was associated with V-gene and J-gene trimming of TCR beta chains, and the association was replicated in an independent cohort. Strong co-occurrence of HLA alleles, especially DR and DQ, made assigning TCR associations to individual alleles difficult. A later analysis found that most CMV-associated TCR beta chains appeared HLA-restricted, with HLA associations seemingly driven largely by CMV exposure. An earlier analysis of around 500 of the donors showed that most TCR beta V segments appeared in productive rearrangements either about 87% or about 30% of the time, which broadly matched IMGT annotations. Because some donors lacked HLA typing at each locus, the association tests relied only on the typed subset.

Preparation of the library involved the immunoSEQ multiplex PCR assay. For the multiplex PCR, a mixture combining 60 forward primers for TCR Vbeta segments and 13 reverse primers for TCR Jbeta segments was used. The CDR3 region of rearranged TCR beta genes was amplified from genomic DNA with a multiplex PCR assay. Amplified TCR beta libraries were sequenced as 87-base-pair reads on the Illumina HiSeq System. On the authors' methods: A later analysis counted 75 million to 100 million unique TCR beta chains across the 650 to 700 repertoires, and 10 million to 12 million of these chains were shared by at least two donors. Raw reads were error-corrected and collapsed into unique sequences with a nearest-neighbor algorithm that merged closely related sequences to remove PCR and sequencing errors. V, D and J gene segments were assigned by aligning CDR3 sequences to IMGT reference sequences. For a sequence to be retained, a match of at least six nucleotides was required to both a V gene segment and a J gene segment. A rearrangement counted as productive if the CDR3 had no stop codons and remained in frame with V and J, and every other rearrangement counted as non-productive. Following IMGT convention, CDR3 was defined as the stretch from the second conserved V-encoded cysteine up to the conserved J-encoded phenylalanine. In an earlier analysis of roughly 580 of the donors, sequences lacking an unambiguous match to a single V gene segment were excluded. An earlier analysis of just under 600 of the donors called V segments functional above 56.7% productive rearrangements and segregating when the between-donor standard deviation exceeded 5%. To diagnose cytomegalovirus status from the catalog of TCR beta chain sequences, a statistical classification framework was built. A later analysis assigned V and J genes by comparing TCR nucleotide sequences with IMGT/GENE-DB human TR gene sequences. The TCRdist pipeline was used in a later analysis to assign CDR3 sequences and most-parsimonious VDJ recombination scenarios. In a later analysis, every TCR beta chain was defined by the combination of its CDR3 amino acid sequence and its V-gene family, and reads without a unique V-gene family were dropped. A later analysis removed 450 to 600 highly shared, low-generation-probability nucleotide sequences to deal with suspected cross-contamination and a sequencing artifact. A later analysis calculated a clonal expansion index for each public chain from normalized within-repertoire ranks of inferred template counts. Generation probabilities in a later analysis came from a VDJ recombination model fitted to out-of-frame rearrangements, and those results were checked against IGoR. In a later analysis, hypergeometric tests were used to score TCR-TCR, TCR-HLA and TCR-CMV co-occurrence, with a repertoire-size bias correction applied to TCR pairs. In a later analysis, false discovery rates were estimated by permuting HLA or CMV assignments 20 times. In a later analysis, co-occurring TCRs were grouped using DBSCAN, and TCRdist sequence similarity was added for clustering within HLA-allele-positive subsets. Repertoires with fewer than 30,000 or more than 120,000 public chains, plus five repertoires with anomalous nucleotide sharing, were excluded from co-occurrence clustering. In its TCRdb copy, this immuneACCESS table keeps in-frame sequences only and misses some clones. Where compared with another copy, unresolved V genes explain less than half of these, and the others have no known cause. That table furnishes V, J and clone size, whereas the DNA furnished D and trimming. The sample profile shows under 95,000 clones; more than 60% of them were found once. The ten largest clones add up to 2% to 2.5% of the sample.

The cohort consisted of hundreds of healthy bone marrow donors. At the time of sampling, all cohort members were nominally healthy, though unrecorded immune exposures were likely present. The donor was CMV seronegative and was included in the group of about 400 seronegative cohort members. Each donor provided a peripheral blood sample, and peripheral blood mononuclear cells were used for TCR beta sequencing. The Qiagen DNeasy Blood Extraction Kit was used to extract genomic DNA from the blood cell samples. Material: PBMCs. The clonotype comes from a boy younger than 18 in good health and CMV-seronegative.

The CDR3 in this case is CASSRLTGQDYGYTF. The DNA is TGCGCCAGCAGCAGGTTGACAGGGCAGGACTATGGCTACACCTTC. The chain couples TRBV5-1 to TRBJ1-2, with 7 bases aligning to TRBD1. The CDR3 goes from the cysteine to the phenylalanine over 15 residues. The sequence is cut down to CDR3 DNA, 45 bases in frame from base 1. The germline V and J ends show losses of 4 bases and 3 bases respectively, and no gene match explains 9 bases of the junction. According to the germline V gene, CDR1 reads SGHRS and CDR2 reads YFSETQ.